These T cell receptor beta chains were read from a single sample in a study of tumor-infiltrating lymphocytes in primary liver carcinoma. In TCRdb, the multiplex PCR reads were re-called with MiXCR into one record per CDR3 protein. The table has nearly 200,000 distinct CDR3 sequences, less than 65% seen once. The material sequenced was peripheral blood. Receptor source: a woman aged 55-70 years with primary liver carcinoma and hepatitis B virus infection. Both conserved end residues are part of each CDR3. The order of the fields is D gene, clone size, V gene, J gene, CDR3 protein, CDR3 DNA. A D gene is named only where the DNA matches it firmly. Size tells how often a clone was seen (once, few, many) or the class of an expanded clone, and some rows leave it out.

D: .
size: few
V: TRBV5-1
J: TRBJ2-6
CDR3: CASSLAPLNSGANVLTF
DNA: TGCGCCAGCAGCTTGGCCCCTCTGAACTCCGGGGCCAACGTCCTGACTTTC

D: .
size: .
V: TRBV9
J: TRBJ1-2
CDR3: CASSVGNYGYTF
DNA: TGTGCCAGCAGCGTAGGGAACTATGGCTACACCTTC

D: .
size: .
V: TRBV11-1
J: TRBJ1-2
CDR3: CASIPRGSYYGYTF
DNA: TGTGCCAGCATACCCAGGGGCTCCTACTATGGCTACACCTTC

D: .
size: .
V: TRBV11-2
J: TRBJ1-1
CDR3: CASSTQGNTGAFF
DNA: TGTGCCAGCAGCACCCAGGGGAACACTGGAGCTTTCTTC

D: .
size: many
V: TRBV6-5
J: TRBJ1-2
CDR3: CASKITRHGAPYGYTF
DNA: TGTGCCAGCAAAATTACCCGCCACGGGGCGCCCTATGGCTACACCTTC

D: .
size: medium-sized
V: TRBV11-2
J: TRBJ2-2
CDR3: CASRFTAGELFF
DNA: TGTGCCAGCAGGTTCACCGCCGGGGAGCTGTTTTTT

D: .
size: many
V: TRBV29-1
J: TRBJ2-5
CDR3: CSVAGQGSGKTQYF
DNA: TGCAGCGTTGCAGGGCAGGGGAGCGGAAAGACCCAGTACTTC

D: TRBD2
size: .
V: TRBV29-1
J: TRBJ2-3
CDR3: CSVKGGAGPTDTRYF
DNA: TGTAGCGTTAAGGGAGGGGCGGGACCCACAGATACGCGGTATTTT

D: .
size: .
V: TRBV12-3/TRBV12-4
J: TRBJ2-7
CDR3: CASSLWGQGEQYF
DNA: TGTGCCAGCAGTTTATGGGGCCAGGGCGAGCAGTACTTC

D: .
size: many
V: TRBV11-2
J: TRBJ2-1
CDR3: CASSPTVSLNEQFF
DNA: TGTGCCAGCAGCCCCACAGTTTCCCTCAATGAGCAGTTCTTC

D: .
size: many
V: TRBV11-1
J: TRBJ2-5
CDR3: CASSSDRQETQYF
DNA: TGTGCCAGCAGCTCTGACCGCCAAGAGACCCAGTACTTC

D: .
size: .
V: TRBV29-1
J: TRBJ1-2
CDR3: CSVTSETTDGYTF
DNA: TGCAGCGTTACGAGTGAAACGACTGATGGCTACACCTTC

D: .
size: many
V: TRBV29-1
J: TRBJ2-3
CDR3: CSVRTRGTGTDTQYF
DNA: TGCAGCGTTAGGACCAGGGGTACCGGCACAGATACGCAGTATTTT

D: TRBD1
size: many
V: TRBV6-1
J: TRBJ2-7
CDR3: CATTHRGRSYEQYF
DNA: TGTGCCACTACACACAGGGGGAGGTCCTACGAGCAGTACTTC

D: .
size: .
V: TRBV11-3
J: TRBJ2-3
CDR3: CASSIWGSPDTQYF
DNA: TGTGCCAGCAGCATATGGGGTAGCCCAGATACACAGTATTTT

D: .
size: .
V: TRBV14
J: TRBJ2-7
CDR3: CASNQEMGVDEQYF
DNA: TGTGCCAGCAACCAAGAGATGGGGGTCGACGAGCAGTATTTC

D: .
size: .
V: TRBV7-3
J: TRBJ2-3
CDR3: CASSRNRGDTQYF
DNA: TGTGCCAGCAGCCGAAATCGGGGAGATACGCAGTATTTT

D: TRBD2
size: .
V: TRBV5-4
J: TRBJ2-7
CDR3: CASSPTSAYSYDQYF
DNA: TGTGCCAGCAGCCCCACTAGCGCCTATTCCTACGATCAGTACTTC

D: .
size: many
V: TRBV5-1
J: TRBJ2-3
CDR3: CASSSPSGDTQYF
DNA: TGCGCCAGCAGCTCCCCGAGCGGGGATACGCAGTATTTT

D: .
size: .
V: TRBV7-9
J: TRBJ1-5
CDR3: CASSLAPLHRPSNQPQHF
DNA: TGTGCCAGCAGCTTAGCCCCACTACATCGTCCGAGCAATCAGCCCCAGCATTTT

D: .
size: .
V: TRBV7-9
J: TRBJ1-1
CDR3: CASSTSVAMEAFF
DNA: TGTGCCAGCAGCACCAGCGTCGCAATGGAAGCTTTCTTT

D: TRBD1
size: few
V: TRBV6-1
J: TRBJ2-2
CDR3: CASSEEVGGYTGELFF
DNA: TGTGCCAGCAGTGAAGAAGTAGGGGGCTACACCGGGGAGCTGTTTTTT

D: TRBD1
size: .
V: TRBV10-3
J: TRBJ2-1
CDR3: CAIGGWGQGYNEHFF
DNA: TGTGCCATCGGTGGGTGGGGACAGGGATACAATGAGCACTTCTTC

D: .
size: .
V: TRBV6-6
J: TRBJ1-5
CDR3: CASSYPVGGNQPQHF
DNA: TGTGCCAGCAGTTACCCGGTCGGGGGCAATCAGCCCCAGCATTTT

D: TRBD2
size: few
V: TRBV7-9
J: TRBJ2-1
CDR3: CASNLAGPSYNEQFF
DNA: TGTGCCAGCAACCTAGCGGGTCCATCCTACAATGAGCAGTTCTTC

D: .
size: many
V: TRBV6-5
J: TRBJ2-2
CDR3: CASTEGFTGELFF
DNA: TGTGCCAGCACCGAGGGGTTCACCGGGGAGCTGTTTTTT

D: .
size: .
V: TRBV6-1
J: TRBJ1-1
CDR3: CVSRSYQQGNTEAFF
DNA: TGTGTCAGCAGATCCTATCAACAGGGAAACACTGAAGCTTTCTTT

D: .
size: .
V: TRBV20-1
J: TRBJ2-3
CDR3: CSASFQGHSDTQYF
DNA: TGCAGTGCTAGTTTCCAGGGCCACTCAGATACGCAGTATTTT

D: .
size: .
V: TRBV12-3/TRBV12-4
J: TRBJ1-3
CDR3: CVTIQGTSGNTIYF
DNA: TGTGTCACCATACAAGGTACCTCTGGAAACACCATATATTTT

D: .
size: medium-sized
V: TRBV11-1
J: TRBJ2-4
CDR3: CASSLAWGDIQYF
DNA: TGTGCCAGCAGCTTAGCCTGGGGAGACATTCAGTACTTC

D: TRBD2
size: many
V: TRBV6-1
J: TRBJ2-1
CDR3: CASSKAGGHNEQFF
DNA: TGTGCCAGCAGTAAAGCGGGAGGGCACAATGAGCAGTTCTTC

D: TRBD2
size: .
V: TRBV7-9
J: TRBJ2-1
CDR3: CASSPGTSVCNEQFF
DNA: TGTGCCAGCAGCCCCGGGACTAGCGTCTGCAATGAGCAGTTCTTC

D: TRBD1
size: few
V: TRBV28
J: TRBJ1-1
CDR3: CASSGAAGTGDTEAFF
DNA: TGTGCCAGCAGTGGGGCGGCGGGAACAGGGGACACTGAAGCTTTCTTT